This note documents a single TCR beta chain sequence. Its antigen is unknown. Looked up from germline, CDR1 is LNHDA and CDR2 is SQIVND (reference sequence). Trimming removed 6 bases at V and 5 bases at J, with 16 bases between. The CDR3 loop spans 14 amino acids. The data belong to a study of cytomegalovirus exposure and HLA in healthy donors. Study-wide results and caveats: Analysis was performed later, and it showed HLA-associated TCR beta chains to be more clonally expanded than equally common others.

Amplification used 60 Vbeta primers and 13 Jbeta primers. Only in-frame clones appear in the TCRdb table, and some are missing; sequencing was by immunoSEQ multiplex PCR. The profile shows 85,000 to 100,000 clones, about 78% of them singletons. V usage is TRBV19 and J usage is TRBJ1-2, with D possibly TRBD1 on 6 matching bases. Sequencing input: PBMCs. This clonotype originated in a middle-aged woman in good health and CMV-seropositive. CDR3 in DNA: TGTGCCAGTAGCTGGACTCCAGGGGAGTATGGCTACACCTTC. Its translation is CASSWTPGEYGYTF.